A single sample gave rise to the 27 T cell receptor beta chains below, sequenced in a study of OX40 agonist ivuxolimab in advanced cancers. TCRdb's copy holds only in-frame clones and misses some; the assay was immunoSEQ multiplex PCR. The sample yields more than 12,000 clones, about four fifths seen once. Sample: CD4+ or CD8+ T cells sorted from blood, taken in a trial of the OX40 agonist ivuxolimab. These receptors originate from an adult with an advanced solid tumor such as melanoma, head and neck, liver or kidney cancer.

By its share, this clone is large. The chain couples TRBV19 to TRBJ1-2; possibly TRBD1 for D (6 bases). This CDR3 has 14 amino acids. Trimming took 6 bases from V and 3 from J, leaving 14 bases between them. CDR1 LNHDA and CDR2 SQIVND come from the germline V gene (reference sequence). This CDR3 reads CASRVTDSYYGYTF. The CDR3 nucleotides are TGTGCCAGTAGGGTAACGGACAGCTACTATGGCTACACCTTC. The whole variable domain, remainder taken from reference TRBV19 and TRBJ1-2, is DGGITQSPKYLFRKEGQNVTLSCEQNLNHDAMYWYRQDPGQGLRLIYYSQIVNDFQKGDIAEGYSVSREKKESFPLTVTSAQKNPTAFYLCASRVTDSYYGYTFGSGTRLTVV.

This rearrangement joins TRBV19 to TRBJ2-1; TRBD2 matches 9 bases. In germline, CDR1 is LNHDA, CDR2 SQIVND (reference sequence). This CDR3 comprises 16 residues. Trimming cost V 2 bases and J 5 bases; bases outside gene matches: 7. In DNA, the CDR3 is TGTGCCAGTAGTATACTTACAGCGGGAGGAAACAATGAGCAGTTCTTC. Its translation is CASSILTAGGNNEQFF.

J is TRBJ2-7 and V is TRBV5-6; possible D gene TRBD2, 5 bases. This CDR3 is 15 amino acids long. V was pared by 0 bases and J by 1 base, with 11 bases between. Germline lookup yields CDR1 SGHDT and CDR2 YYEEEE. CDR3 in amino acids: CASSLGSSFSYEQYF. CDR3 in DNA: TGTGCCAGCAGCTTGGGGTCTAGCTTTTCCTACGAGCAGTACTTC.

This sequence joins TRBV9 and TRBJ2-5, with D maybe TRBD1 (5 bases). The V gene's germline CDR1 is SGDLS and CDR2 YYNGEE. V lost 5 bases and J 5 bases, leaving 13 bases between the germline ends. There are 13 residues in the CDR3. In DNA, the CDR3 is TGTGCCAGCAGGGCCCCGGCAGGGGAGACCCAGTACTTC. Amino acid sequence: CASRAPAGETQYF. Full variable domain (outside the CDR3, taken from reference TRBV9 and TRBJ2-5): DSGVTQTPKHLITATGQRVTLRCSPRSGDLSVYWYQQSLDQGLQFLIQYYNGEERAKGNILERFSAQQFPDLHSELNLSSLELGDSALYFCASRAPAGETQYFGPGTRLLVL.

The chain is built from TRBV30 and TRBJ2-1, with D perhaps being TRBD1 or TRBD2 (5 bases each). Trimming removed 5 bases from V and 4 bases from J, with 9 bases in between. The CDR3 consists of 12 residues. Germline-derived CDR1 and CDR2 are GTSNPN and SVGIG (reference sequence). The CDR3 spells CAWHGAYNEQFF. The CDR3 region has the DNA TGTGCCTGGCACGGGGCGTACAATGAGCAGTTCTTC. Using reference TRBV30 and TRBJ2-1 for the parts outside the CDR3, the full variable domain is SQTIHQWPATLVQPVGSPLSLECTVEGTSNPNLYWYRQAAGRGLQLLFYSVGIGQISSEVPQNLSASRPQDRQFILSSKKLLLSDSGFYLCAWHGAYNEQFFGPGTRLTVL.

The chain has TRBV21-1 and TRBJ2-2; the table assigns TRBD1, which was not confirmed against the DNA. TRBV21-1 is listed as a pseudogene. The CDR3 is 19 residues long. The CDR3 DNA reads as TGTGCCAGCAGCAAAGTGGGGGACCAGGGGGTGAGATTGACCGGGGAGCTGTTTTTT. Its translation: CASSKVGDQGVRLTGELFF.

This chain joins TRBV7-9 and TRBJ2-1; 8 nucleotides agree with TRBD2. V shed 3 bases, J shed 2 bases, and the junction held 9 bases outside the gene matches. There are 17 residues in the CDR3. Per germline, CDR1 SEHNR and CDR2 FQNEAQ (reference sequence). CDR3 protein: CASSLEAGVFAYNEQFF. The DNA for the CDR3 is TGTGCCAGCAGCTTGGAAGCGGGAGTGTTCGCCTACAATGAGCAGTTCTTC.

The chain combines TRBV7-9 with TRBJ2-1, with TRBD2 matching over 10 bases. The CDR3 is 15 amino acids. Trimming at V came to 6 bases and at J to 4 bases, leaving 6 bases not matched to a gene. CDR1 and CDR2 (germline): SEHNR, FQNEAQ (reference sequence). CDR3 nucleotides: TGTGCCAGCAGTCCAACTAGCGGGATTTACAATGAGCAGTTCTTC. Amino acid sequence: CASSPTSGIYNEQFF. The whole variable domain, remainder taken from reference TRBV7-9 and TRBJ2-1, is DTGVSQNPRHKITKRGQNVTFRCDPISEHNRLYWYRQTLGQGPEFLTYFQNEAQLEKSRLLSDRFSAERPKGSFSTLEIQRTEQGDSAMYLCASSPTSGIYNEQFFGPGTRLTVL.

The chain is built from TRBV2 and TRBJ2-7; 8 nucleotides line up with TRBD1. Per the germline V gene, CDR1 is SNHLY and CDR2 is FYNNEI. With 10 bases clipped from V and 0 bases from J, the junction kept 11 bases outside the gene matches. CDR3 length: 15 amino acids. In DNA form, the CDR3 reads TGTGCCACCGCAGTTTCAGGGGGCAGCTCCTACGAGCAGTACTTC. It codes for CATAVSGGSSYEQYF.

The chain couples TRBV19 to TRBJ1-1, with a tentative D call TRBD1 (6 bases). The V gene lost 2 bases and the J gene lost 5 bases, with 15 bases spanning the gap. The germline CDR1 and CDR2 sequences are LNHDA and SQIVND (reference sequence). The CDR3 sequence is 15 residues long. The CDR3, as DNA: TGTGCCAGTAGTATACAATGGGGGACAAGGACTGAAGCTTTCTTT. Its translation is CASSIQWGTRTEAFF.

J is TRBJ2-6 and V is TRBV28; tentatively, D is TRBD1 (6 bases). The germline gives CDR1 MDHEN, CDR2 SYDVKM. V was clipped by 6 bases and J by 2 bases, with 14 bases between them. The CDR3 extends over 16 amino acids. The CDR3 loop is CASRLTTGTGANVLTF. CDR3 sequence (DNA): TGTGCCAGCAGACTAACAACAGGGACTGGGGCCAACGTCCTGACTTTC.

The chain employs TRBV7-9 and TRBJ1-6; 8 bases line up with TRBD1. This CDR3 is 15 amino acids long. In germline, CDR1 is SEHNR, CDR2 FQNEAQ (reference sequence). J was trimmed by 6 bases and V by 11 bases; bases with no gene match: 12. Here the CDR3 DNA reads TGTGCCTCAACCGACAGGGGAGGTATTAATTCACCCCTCCACTTT. As protein: CASTDRGGINSPLHF.

This clone was counted a few times. Other nucleotide sequences from this sample produce the same CDR3. V gene TRBV11-2 combines with J gene TRBJ2-7, with D possibly matching TRBD2 (5 bases). The CDR3 covers 14 residues. The V gene lost 1 base and the J gene lost 2 bases, with 9 bases spanning the gap. In germline, CDR1 is SGHAT, CDR2 FQNNGV. As DNA, the CDR3 is TGTGCCAGCAGCTTAGTGGGAGCGACCTACGAGCAGTACTTC. This encodes CASSLVGATYEQYF.

This clone occurred once. The chain carries TRBV7-8 and TRBJ2-7; possible D gene TRBD2, 7 bases. The length of the CDR3 is 15 residues. V was pared by 1 base and J by 2 bases, with 12 bases between. Per germline, CDR1 SGHVS and CDR2 FQNEAQ. The DNA for the CDR3 is TGTGCCAGCAGCTTAGGGGGGGGCCTCACCTACGAGCAGTACTTC. This sequence encodes CASSLGGGLTYEQYF.

The gene calls are TRBV6-5 and TRBJ1-5; D possibly corresponds to TRBD1 (5 bases). Germline V gene sequence: CDR1 MNHEY, CDR2 SVGAGI. CDR3 length: 15 amino acids. With 0 bases removed from V and 0 bases from J, the gap between germline ends came to 6 bases. CDR3 in amino acids: CASSYSRDSNQPQHF. The CDR3 DNA reads TGTGCCAGCAGTTACTCCAGGGATAGCAATCAGCCCCAGCATTTT.

The rearrangement links TRBV29-1 to TRBJ1-2; weak D call: TRBD1 (5 bases). Looked up from germline, CDR1 is SQVTM and CDR2 is ANQGSEA. The V gene lost 5 bases and the J gene lost 8 bases, with 18 bases spanning the gap. The CDR3 extends over 13 amino acids. The CDR3 here is CSVYTGTADGYTF. CDR3 sequence (DNA): TGCAGCGTTTATACCGGGACGGCTGACGGCTACACCTTC.

The chain has TRBV6-5 and TRBJ1-1, with D uncertain. This CDR3 is built from 10 residues. V lost 3 bases and J 6 bases, leaving 2 bases between the germline ends. The germline CDR1 and CDR2 sequences are MNHEY and SVGAGI. The CDR3 sequence is CASSYPEAFF. CDR3 DNA: TGTGCCAGCAGTTATCCTGAAGCTTTCTTT.

The chain links TRBV27 to TRBJ2-1; 7 bases align to TRBD1. Germline CDR1 and CDR2: MNHEY and SMNVEV (reference sequence). This CDR3 is 15 amino acids long. V was pared by 3 bases and J by 4 bases, with 6 bases of the junction left unmatched. CDR3 nucleotide sequence: TGTGCCAGCAGTTTTGACAGGGCCCTATACAATGAGCAGTTCTTC. Encoded protein: CASSFDRALYNEQFF.

This chain links TRBV27 with TRBJ2-5; D perhaps matches TRBD2 (6 bases). Per germline, CDR1 MNHEY and CDR2 SMNVEV (reference sequence). Between the trimmed V and J ends, which lost 6 bases and 4 bases, there was a span of 15 bases. The CDR3 extends over 14 amino acids. This CDR3 is CASSLTSWGETQYF. The DNA for the CDR3 is TGTGCCAGCAGCCTGACTAGTTGGGGAGAGACCCAGTACTTC.

The rearrangement joins TRBV4-2 to TRBJ2-2; 7 positions agree with TRBD1. The CDR3 covers 15 residues. Germline CDR1 reads LGHNA; CDR2 reads YNFKEQ. After removal of 2 bases from V and 7 bases from J, the junction contained 7 bases not matched to a gene. The CDR3 bases are TGTGCCAGCAGCCAAACCGGGACAGAGAACGGGGAGCTGTTTTTT. The encoded protein is CASSQTGTENGELFF.

V and J are TRBV6-6 and TRBJ2-7; TRBD2 aligns across 8 bases. Germline V lookup: CDR1 MNHNY, CDR2 SVGAGI (reference sequence). Trimming cost V 5 bases and J 5 bases; bases outside gene matches: 5. The CDR3 consists of 13 residues. The CDR3, as DNA: TGTGCCAGCAGTCCGACTAGCGACCACGAGCAGTACTTC. Its protein product is CASSPTSDHEQYF.

The DNA for the CDR3 is TGTGCCAGTAGTCAGGGTTCGCAAGAGACCCAGTACTTC. Translation gives CASSQGSQETQYF. The gene calls are TRBV19 and TRBJ2-5; D might be TRBD1 (5 bases). Germline V gene lookup returns CDR1 LNHDA and CDR2 SQIVND (reference sequence). The CDR3 is made up of 13 amino acids. Trimming pared 5 bases from V and 2 bases from J, leaving 9 bases between.

CDR3 protein: CASSPQEQGGYEQYF. The CDR3 nucleotides read TGCGCCAGCAGCCCCCAGGAACAGGGGGGGTACGAGCAGTACTTC. The rearrangement joins TRBV4-1 to TRBJ2-7, with D tentatively TRBD1 (8 bases). CDR3 length: 15 amino acids. V shed 4 bases and J shed 4 bases, with 17 bases lying between them. Germline assignment: CDR1 MGHRA and CDR2 YSYEKL.

V is TRBV4-3 and J is TRBJ2-7; TRBD1 matches at 9 bases. From germline, CDR1 is LGHNA and CDR2 YSLEER. V trimming: 0 bases; J trimming: 3 bases; junction bases outside the gene matches: 3. This CDR3 contains 15 residues. The CDR3 DNA reads TGCGCCAGCAGCCAAGAACGGGACAGGGACTACGAGCAGTACTTC. It translates to CASSQERDRDYEQYF.

This chain links TRBV28 with TRBJ2-7; tentative D call: TRBD1 (6 bases). The CDR3 runs 13 residues. Trimming cost V 6 bases and J 3 bases, with 12 bases left between them. The germline CDR1 and CDR2 sequences are MDHEN and SYDVKM. The CDR3 is CASSKQGYYEQYF. The CDR3 nucleotides are TGTGCCAGCAGCAAACAGGGTTACTACGAGCAGTACTTC.

This clone was detected once. The chain employs TRBV30 and TRBJ2-5; TRBD2 aligns across 7 bases. This CDR3 region has 14 residues. Germline lookup yields CDR1 GTSNPN and CDR2 SVGIG (reference sequence). V lost 0 bases to trimming and J lost 1 base; unmatched junction nucleotides: 2. The CDR3: CAWSVWEGQETQYF. CDR3 DNA: TGTGCCTGGAGTGTTTGGGAGGGCCAAGAGACCCAGTACTTC.

The rearrangement links TRBV11-3 to TRBJ2-1; weak D call: TRBD2 (6 bases). With 5 bases removed from V and 8 bases from J, the gap between germline ends came to 19 bases. This CDR3 region has 15 residues. The V gene's germline CDR1 is SGHNT and CDR2 YENEEA. The CDR3 reads CASSTRGVSGDEQFF. CDR3 DNA sequence: TGTGCCAGCAGCACCAGAGGCGTGTCGGGGGATGAGCAGTTCTTC.